The 22 T cell receptor beta chains in this list originate from one sample, sequenced in a study of human T cells and chemical hapten exposure. One entry per CDR3 protein, called by TCRdb with MiXCR from the RACE reads. This sample has about 120,000 distinct CDR3 sequences, with roughly 12% found just once. The time point was: patch test 3, about 24 weeks after DPC sensitization. Treatment described: therapeutic diphenylcyclopropenone sensitization with weekly scalp DPC. The sequenced sample was whole blood, obtained in connection with sensitization to the hapten diphenylcyclopropenone (DPC). The receptors here all came from a woman between 50 and 59 years old with alopecia areata. Some clones in this sample may be carry-over from other donors' samples.

The chain uses TRBV6-6 and TRBJ1-1, with D maybe TRBD1 (5 bases). The CDR3 spans 13 residues. Trimming pared 4 bases from V and 1 base from J, leaving 7 bases between. Germline V gives CDR1 MNHNY, CDR2 SVGAGI (reference sequence). DNA of the CDR3: TGTGCCAGCAGTTCTGGGACGAACACTGAAGCTTTCTTT. Its translation is CASSSGTNTEAFF.

The chain combines TRBV5-8 with TRBJ2-1; 7 nucleotides line up with TRBD1. The CDR3 totals 19 residues. The germline CDR1 and CDR2 sequences are SGHTS and YDEGEE. Trimming took 4 bases from V and 0 from J; bases not matched to a gene: 16. Here the CDR3 DNA reads TGTGCCAGCAGCCTCCCTCAAGGGACGGACAGGAGCTCCTACAATGAGCAGTTCTTC. As protein: CASSLPQGTDRSSYNEQFF.

There are a few counts of this clonotype. This rearrangement joins TRBV2 to TRBJ2-7; 7 nucleotides match TRBD2. The V and J ends lost 8 bases and 0 bases, in that order; junction bases with no gene match: 7. CDR1 is SNHLY, CDR2 FYNNEI, per germline. The CDR3 runs to 14 residues. This CDR3 reads CASLPGGRSYEQYF. In DNA form, the CDR3 reads TGTGCCAGCCTCCCGGGAGGACGCTCCTACGAGCAGTACTTC.

This clonotype was counted only a few times. V gene TRBV29-1 combines with J gene TRBJ2-1, with 10 bases lining up with TRBD2. CDR3 size: 12 residues. Germline trimming cut 7 bases from V and 6 bases from J; bases unmatched to any gene: 3. Germline CDR1 is SQVTM and CDR2 is ANQGSEA. The CDR3 spells CSGTSGANEQFF. The DNA of the CDR3 is TGCAGCGGGACTAGCGGTGCCAATGAGCAGTTCTTC.

In this sample, this clonotype turned up many times. This chain links TRBV27 with TRBJ1-1; TRBD1 matches 8 bases. The trim removed 3 bases at V and 3 bases at J, leaving 3 bases unmatched. Looked up from germline, CDR1 is MNHEY and CDR2 is SMNVEV (reference sequence). The CDR3 totals 14 residues. The CDR3 region has the DNA TGTGCCAGCAGTTTGGCAGGGGGCTACACTGAAGCTTTCTTT. Translated, it gives CASSLAGGYTEAFF.

The gene calls are TRBV7-9 and TRBJ1-1; 7 nucleotides match TRBD1. Losses at the gene ends were 2 bases for V and 6 bases for J; bases not matched to a gene: 6. This CDR3 comprises 14 residues. Germline-derived CDR1 and CDR2 are SEHNR and FQNEAQ (reference sequence). The CDR3, as DNA: TGTGCCAGCAGCTTAACTTGGCAGGGGGCTGAAGCTTTCTTT. Amino acids: CASSLTWQGAEAFF.

This clonotype was picked up many times. The chain has TRBV29-1 and TRBJ2-3; the match to TRBD2 covers 10 bases. Unmatched junction bases numbered 8, after V lost 8 bases and J lost 6 bases. Germline CDR1 and CDR2: SQVTM and ANQGSEA. This CDR3 has 13 amino acids. The CDR3 bases are TGCAGCCTTGGCAGCGGGGGGGCGGATACGCAGTATTTT. Its translation is CSLGSGGADTQYF.

The chain has TRBV29-1 and TRBJ2-3, with 9 bases fitting TRBD2. Germline CDR1 and CDR2: SQVTM and ANQGSEA. Trimming removed 3 bases from V and 1 base from J; junction bases left unmatched: 5. The CDR3 is 15 amino acids. CDR3 in DNA: TGCAGCGTTGATAGGCGGGGGGGTGGCACAGATACGCAGTATTTT. As protein: CSVDRRGGGTDTQYF.

This clonotype was counted at least ten times. This chain joins TRBV20-1 and TRBJ2-7; TRBD2 is a possible D gene (7 bases). Germline lookup yields CDR1 DFQATT and CDR2 SNEGSKA (reference sequence). V dropped 5 bases and J dropped 2 bases, with 13 bases sitting between them. The CDR3 runs 13 residues. The CDR3 coding sequence is TGCAGTGCTCGGAGGGGGGGAACCTACGAGCAGTACTTC. It specifies CSARRGGTYEQYF.

The genes are TRBV6-6 and TRBJ1-5, with a tentative D call TRBD1 (5 bases). V lost 0 bases to trimming and J lost 2 bases, with 11 bases between them. The CDR3 extends over 16 amino acids. The germline CDR1 and CDR2 sequences are MNHNY and SVGAGI (reference sequence). The CDR3 reads CASSYSGGAGNQPQHF. The CDR3 DNA reads TGTGCCAGCAGTTACTCCGGAGGGGCAGGCAATCAGCCCCAGCATTTT.

A note on this clonotype: A much larger clone sits a single nucleotide away, making a read error possible. The rearrangement uses TRBV9 and TRBJ2-7; D is possibly TRBD1 (6 bases). The CDR3 is 16 amino acids. CDR1 and CDR2 from the germline V gene are SGDLS and YYNGEE. V lost 0 bases and J 5 bases, leaving 18 bases between the germline ends. CDR3 region: CASSVDSQGRSDEQYF. CDR3 DNA: TGTGCCAGCAGCGTAGATTCCCAGGGGCGTTCCGACGAGCAGTACTTC.

This chain connects TRBV7-9 to TRBJ2-1, with 11 bases fitting TRBD2. Germline-derived CDR1 and CDR2 are SEHNR and FQNEAQ (reference sequence). This CDR3 is built from 15 residues. Unmatched junction bases numbered 4, after V lost 5 bases and J lost 4 bases. The CDR3 is CASSRGLADYNEQFF. CDR3 coding DNA: TGTGCCAGCAGCCGGGGACTAGCGGATTACAATGAGCAGTTCTTC.

The genes are TRBV20-1 and TRBJ1-5, with 11 bases fitting TRBD1. CDR1 and CDR2 from the germline V gene are DFQATT and SNEGSKA (reference sequence). The CDR3 extends over 13 amino acids. Unmatched junction bases numbered 2, after V lost 5 bases and J lost 5 bases. CDR3 protein: CSAGQGADQPQHF. In nucleotides, the CDR3 is TGCAGTGCTGGACAGGGGGCCGATCAGCCCCAGCATTTT.

This clonotype was detected a few times. The chain recombines TRBV28 with TRBJ2-1, with D uncertain. The ends were cut back, 3 bases at V and 4 bases at J, with 10 bases in the middle. There are 14 residues in the CDR3. Germline V CDR1 and CDR2: MDHEN, SYDVKM. The CDR3 is CASSFDRGYNEQFF. CDR3 bases: TGTGCCAGCAGTTTCGACCGTGGGTACAATGAGCAGTTCTTC.

The chain links TRBV6-1 to TRBJ1-5; unclear D gene. CDR1 MNHNS and CDR2 SASEGT come from the germline V gene. This CDR3 spans 13 amino acids. V lost 1 base, J lost 5 bases, and 6 bases lay in between. CDR3 protein: CASSEGSYQPQHF. The CDR3 region has the DNA TGTGCCAGCAGTGAAGGATCTTATCAGCCCCAGCATTTT.

The genes are TRBV6-5 and TRBJ2-7, with no clear D. Trimming removed 0 bases at V and 7 bases at J, with 7 bases between. The CDR3 consists of 12 residues. Germline V gene sequence: CDR1 MNHEY, CDR2 SVGAGI. The CDR3 sequence: CASSYSGTEQYF. For the CDR3, the DNA is TGTGCCAGCAGTTACTCGGGAACGGAGCAGTACTTC.

The rearrangement links TRBV6-2 or TRBV6-3 to TRBJ2-1, with D perhaps matching TRBD1 (6 bases). Germline CDR1 MNHEY, CDR2 SVGEGT. V dropped 5 bases and J dropped 9 bases, with 11 bases sitting between them. This CDR3 contains 12 residues. CDR3 region: CASSLTGSEQFF. The CDR3 DNA sequence: TGTGCCAGCAGTCTTACAGGGAGTGAGCAGTTCTTC.

There are many counts of this clonotype. The V gene is TRBV6-4, the J gene TRBJ2-3, with 10 bases identical to TRBD1. CDR3 size: 13 residues. Germline V CDR1 and CDR2: MRHNA, SNTAGT. The junction had 3 bases not matched to a gene; V was cut back by 11 bases and J by 1 base. The CDR3 sequence is CAAGTGGTDTQYF. The CDR3 DNA reads as TGTGCCGCCGGGACAGGGGGCACAGATACGCAGTATTTT.

This clonotype was observed a handful of times. The chain uses TRBV29-1 and TRBJ1-1; D unresolved. V was pared by 5 bases and J by 4 bases, with 5 bases between. The CDR3 sequence is 10 residues long. Germline-derived CDR1 and CDR2 are SQVTM and ANQGSEA. DNA of the CDR3: TGCAGCGTTTTCCTCACTGAAGCTTTCTTT. The encoded protein is CSVFLTEAFF.

The rearrangement joins TRBV20-1 to TRBJ1-5; D might be TRBD1 (5 bases). Germline CDR1 reads DFQATT; CDR2 reads SNEGSKA (reference sequence). V was pared by 0 bases and J by 1 base, with 7 bases between. The CDR3 spans 14 residues. DNA for the CDR3: TGCAGTGCTAGAGAGGGGGAAAGCAATCAGCCCCAGCATTTT. This codes for CSAREGESNQPQHF.

This clonotype was counted between two and nine times. The V call is TRBV6-2 or TRBV6-3, the J call TRBJ2-7; D is ambiguous. V gave up 4 bases and J gave up 3 bases, with 13 bases separating them. CDR3 length: 14 amino acids. Germline lookup yields CDR1 MNHEY and CDR2 SVGEGT. CDR3 coding DNA: TGTGCCAGCAGTTCAACCCCTGACGGCTACGAGCAGTACTTC. This codes for CASSSTPDGYEQYF.

The CDR3 loop reads CASSSLAGVNNEQFF. DNA of the CDR3: TGTGCCAGCAGCTCCCTCGCGGGAGTTAATAATGAGCAGTTCTTC. The rearrangement joins TRBV13 to TRBJ2-1; TRBD2 matches at 7 bases. The CDR3 is 15 residues long. Germline values: CDR1 PRHDT, CDR2 FYEKMQ (reference sequence). With V trimmed by 4 bases and J by 7 bases, 10 bases remained unmatched.